Here is one TCR beta chain with its context. Its target is not known. Trimming took 3 bases from V and 1 from J; bases not matched to a gene: 5. The CDR3 consists of 16 residues. The V gene's germline CDR1 is MNHEY and CDR2 SMNVEV (reference sequence). Libraries were prepared by immunoSEQ multiplex PCR; TCRdb keeps only in-frame clonotypes and omits some of them. The sample has some 14,000 clones; 55% to 70% are singletons. Treatment reported: 15 Gy SBRT to primary tumor, nephrectomy 4 weeks later. Nephrectomy followed 15 Gy stereotactic body radiation by 4 weeks. This specimen belongs to a study of radiation and T cells in renal cell carcinoma. Study conclusions and caveats: In blood, top tumor clones expanded by 2 weeks, shrinking by 4. Intratumoral heterogeneity was not captured in these approximately 1 g regions. Top 100 clonotypes averaged about 50% in irradiated versus about 40% in nephrectomy-only tumors.

The chain employs TRBV27 and TRBJ2-5; 10 bases map to TRBD1. The sequence came from a woman aged 70 to 79 with renal cell carcinoma. The source material was tumor tissue, sampled from a patient whose treatment included radiotherapy and nephrectomy. The CDR3 is CASSLDRGGIQETQYF. As DNA, the CDR3 is TGTGCCAGCAGTTTGGACAGGGGGGGTATCCAAGAGACCCAGTACTTC.